This T cell receptor (beta chain) came from a study of a mutant IDH1 vaccine in newly diagnosed glioma. Looking at the study overall: Patients' prior therapy spanned radiotherapy, temozolomide, or both; most underwent both.

Repertoires were generated with immunoSEQ multiplex PCR, while TCRdb's copy carries only in-frame clones and drops some. In the table there are about 110,000 clones, 90% of which are singletons. Note on this clone: The antigen remains unidentified.

Documented time point: week 11, during vaccination. Alongside topical imiquimod, each dose of vaccine comprised 300 ug of mutant IDH1 20-mer peptide. The length of the CDR3 is 13 residues. Germline loops: CDR1 SGHNT, CDR2 YYREEE (reference sequence). V was clipped by 0 bases and J by 5 bases, with 8 bases between them. The clonotype was recovered from a woman aged 45-59 years with glioma. Sequencing was performed on PBMCs, taken from a glioma patient whose treatment included an IDH1 peptide vaccine. This chain connects TRBV5-4 to TRBJ2-5; D call uncertain. CDR3 region: CASSLAHGETQYF. The CDR3 bases are TGTGCCAGCAGCTTGGCCCACGGGGAGACCCAGTACTTC.